Listed below are T cell receptor beta chains from one sample, sequenced in a study of blood T cell repertoires in COVID-19. Sequencing used immunoSEQ multiplex PCR; TCRdb keeps in-frame clones, though not all of them. The table lists over 150,000 clones, around 77% of them singletons. Sequenced: peripheral blood. The receptors stem from a man aged 65 to 79 with acute or convalescent COVID-19. CDR3s include the opening cysteine and the closing phenylalanine or tryptophan. The D gene is left open where the match is weak. Clone size is stated in some rows and not others, as once, few, many or a class when expanded.

clone_size	v_call	j_call	d_call	cdr3_aa	cdr3_nt
.	TRBV5-1	TRBJ2-7	.	CASSLLRSGEQYF	TGCGCCAGCAGCCTACTCAGGAGCGGCGAGCAGTACTTC
.	TRBV7-3	TRBJ2-1	TRBD2	CASSLTREPYNEQFF	TGTGCCAGCAGCTTAACGCGGGAGCCCTACAATGAGCAGTTCTTC
.	TRBV5-4	TRBJ2-1	TRBD1	CASSFKDRAKGEQFF	TGTGCCAGCAGCTTTAAGGACAGGGCGAAGGGTGAGCAGTTCTTC
.	TRBV11-1	TRBJ2-5	.	CASSPDLETQYF	TGTGCCAGCAGCCCGGACTTGGAGACCCAGTACTTC
.	TRBV2	TRBJ2-3	.	CASTPGVSPSTDTQYF	TGTGCCAGCACCCCAGGGGTTTCCCCTAGCACAGATACGCAGTATTTT
.	TRBV11-2	TRBJ1-2	.	CASSLDRTNGYTF	TGTGCCAGCAGCTTAGACAGGACTAATGGCTACACCTTC
.	TRBV7-2	TRBJ2-3	.	CASRSRGSTDTQYF	TGTGCCAGCAGGTCGAGAGGGAGCACAGATACGCAGTATTTT
.	TRBV5-1	TRBJ2-5	TRBD1	CASSSGTGLETQYF	TGCGCCAGCAGCTCGGGGACAGGGCTAGAGACCCAGTACTTC
.	TRBV3-1/TRBV3-2	TRBJ2-7	.	CASSQYQVGSYEQYF	TGTGCCAGCAGCCAATATCAGGTTGGGTCCTACGAGCAGTACTTC
once	TRBV5-1	TRBJ2-7	TRBD1	CASSKAIGTGGGEQYF	TGCGCCAGCAGCAAAGCGATCGGGACAGGGGGCGGCGAGCAGTACTTC
.	TRBV25-1	TRBJ1-2	.	CASSDRLGAGYGYTF	TGTGCCAGCAGTGATCGGTTGGGGGCTGGCTATGGCTACACCTTC
.	TRBV28	TRBJ2-1	TRBD2	CASSRGIAGVLNEQFF	TGTGCCAGCAGTCGAGGGATAGCGGGAGTTCTAAATGAGCAGTTCTTC
.	TRBV9	TRBJ2-5	.	CASSRGAGLLETQYF	TGTGCCAGCAGCCGTGGGGCGGGATTACTGGAGACCCAGTACTTC
.	TRBV12-3/TRBV12-4	TRBJ2-7	TRBD1	CASREGQVYEQYF	TGTGCCAGCAGGGAGGGACAGGTCTACGAGCAGTACTTC
.	TRBV23-1	TRBJ1-1	.	CASSPYATGKAFF	TGCGCCAGCAGTCCCTACGCCACAGGGAAAGCTTTCTTT
.	TRBV12-3/TRBV12-4	TRBJ2-7	.	CASSLALTQLYF	TGTGCCAGCAGTTTAGCGCTCACACAGTTGTACTTC
.	TRBV5-1	TRBJ2-1	.	CASSSEAANEQFF	TGCGCCAGCAGCTCGGAGGCAGCCAATGAGCAGTTCTTC
.	TRBV6-5	TRBJ2-2	.	CASSYSYRTGELFF	TGTGCCAGCAGTTACTCCTACCGGACCGGGGAGCTGTTTTTT
.	TRBV5-1	TRBJ2-1	TRBD2	CASSLEGTSGYNEQFF	TGCGCCAGCAGCTTGGAGGGGACTAGCGGATACAATGAGCAGTTCTTC
once	TRBV4-1	TRBJ1-1	.	CASSQGGPRVAFF	TGCGCCAGCAGCCAAGGAGGTCCGAGGGTAGCTTTCTTT
.	TRBV7-9	TRBJ1-6	.	CASSLAENSPLHF	TGTGCCAGCAGCTTAGCCGAGAATTCACCCCTCCACTTT
.	TRBV6-2/TRBV6-3	TRBJ2-2	.	CASSNTRGGGELFF	TGTGCCAGCAGCAACACCAGGGGTGGCGGGGAGCTGTTTTTT
.	TRBV7-8	TRBJ1-5	.	CASSLATVTRYSNQPQHF	TGTGCCAGCAGCTTAGCTACAGTAACAAGATATAGCAATCAGCCCCAGCATTTT
few	TRBV11-3	TRBJ1-1	.	CASSLEQRGEPEAFF	TGTGCCAGCAGCTTAGAACAAAGGGGCGAACCTGAAGCTTTCTTT
.	TRBV12-3/TRBV12-4	TRBJ2-1	.	CASMEGAVNEQFF	TGTGCCAGCATGGAGGGGGCTGTCAATGAGCAGTTCTTC
.	TRBV27	TRBJ1-6	TRBD1	CASSLRGQGPLHF	TGTGCCAGCAGTTTAAGGGGGCAGGGACCCCTCCACTTT
.	TRBV9	TRBJ2-7	TRBD2	CASSVGGRFHEQYF	TGTGCCAGCAGCGTAGGCGGGAGGTTCCACGAGCAGTACTTC
.	TRBV5-6	TRBJ1-1	.	CASRSGFRRVNTEAFF	TGTGCCAGCAGGTCTGGATTTCGGAGGGTGAACACTGAAGCTTTCTTT
.	TRBV6-4	TRBJ2-3	.	CASSIGGGPYTQYF	TGTGCCAGCAGCATTGGGGGGGGCCCATATACGCAGTATTTT